This TCR beta chain stems from a study of blood T cell repertoires in COVID-19. The length of the CDR3 is 15 residues. V lost 1 base and J lost 9; bases outside the gene matches: 7. Germline CDR1 and CDR2: LNHDA and SQIVND (reference sequence). TCRdb's copy holds only in-frame clones and misses some; the assay was immunoSEQ multiplex PCR. The sample carries just under 50,000 clones, 84% recorded once. The receptor's source is a human donor in a cohort sampled during active COVID-19. Specimen: peripheral blood. The chain combines TRBV19 with TRBJ1-5; 9 nucleotides align to TRBD1. The CDR3 DNA is TGTGCCAGTAGTATAGTGGGACAGGGTATATGGCCCCAGCATTTT. It translates to CASSIVGQGIWPQHF.